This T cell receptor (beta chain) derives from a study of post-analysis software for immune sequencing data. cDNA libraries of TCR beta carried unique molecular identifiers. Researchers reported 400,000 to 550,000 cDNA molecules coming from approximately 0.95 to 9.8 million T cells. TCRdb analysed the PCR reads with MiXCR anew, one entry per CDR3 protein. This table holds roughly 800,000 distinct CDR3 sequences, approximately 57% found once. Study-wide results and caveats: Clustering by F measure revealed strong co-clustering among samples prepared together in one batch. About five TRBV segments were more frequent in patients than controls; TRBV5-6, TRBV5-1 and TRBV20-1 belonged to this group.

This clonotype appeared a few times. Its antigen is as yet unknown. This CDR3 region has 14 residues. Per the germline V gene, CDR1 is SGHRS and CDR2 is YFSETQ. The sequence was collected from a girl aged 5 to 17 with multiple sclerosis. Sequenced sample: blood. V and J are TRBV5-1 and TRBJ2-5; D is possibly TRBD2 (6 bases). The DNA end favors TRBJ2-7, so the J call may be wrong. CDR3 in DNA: TGCGCCAGCAGCAGTAGCGGAGGGGTTTACGAGCAGTACTTC. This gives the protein CASSSSGGVYEQYF.